These 32 T cell receptor beta chains came from one sample sequenced in a study of metastatic and nonmetastatic thyroid tumors. Among the patients, none had received any treatment before thyroid surgery. TCRdb recomputed clones from the PCR reads via MiXCR. The sample shows around 46,000 clones, more than 20% of them seen only once. The sample taken for sequencing was blood. The source is a male donor with papillary thyroid cancer or a benign thyroid nodule (not recorded which). Some clones in this sample may be carry-over from other donors' samples.

The sample holds many counts of this clone. The V gene is TRBV5-1, the J gene TRBJ2-1, with 10 nucleotides matching TRBD2. After removal of 0 bases from V and 7 bases from J, the junction contained 4 bases not matched to a gene. CDR1 and CDR2 from the germline V gene are SGHRS and YFSETQ. The CDR3 runs 15 residues. The CDR3 sequence is CASSLVASGSNEQFF. CDR3 coding DNA: TGCGCCAGCAGCTTGGTGGCTAGCGGGAGTAATGAGCAGTTCTTC.

The V and J genes are TRBV30 and TRBJ2-7; D may match TRBD1 or TRBD2 (5 bases each). This CDR3 contains 13 residues. Germline V gene sequence: CDR1 GTSNPN, CDR2 SVGIG (reference sequence). V lost 2 bases to trimming and J lost 3 bases, with 11 bases between them. The CDR3 sequence is CAWSRGEFYEQYF. CDR3 nucleotide sequence: TGTGCCTGGAGTAGAGGGGAGTTCTACGAGCAGTACTTC.

In its sample, this clone was seen many times. V gene TRBV2 combines with J gene TRBJ2-7; D is uncertain. V gave up 4 bases and J gave up 2 bases, with 6 bases separating them. Germline V gives CDR1 SNHLY, CDR2 FYNNEI. CDR3 size: 12 residues. The CDR3 sequence: CASSATTYEQYF. The CDR3 DNA is TGTGCCAGCAGTGCTACTACCTACGAGCAGTACTTC.

This clone has ten or more counts. At one end, the junction sequence differs from germline, possibly due to a read error. In the same sample, other DNA sequences code for this CDR3. This chain connects TRBV6-1 to TRBJ1-2, with TRBD1 identical over 8 bases. The germline CDR1 and CDR2 sequences are MNHNS and SASEGT. This CDR3 contains 15 residues. In DNA, the CDR3 is TGTGCCAGCAGCAAGGACAGGGTCGCTAACTATGGCTACACCTTT. This sequence encodes CASSKDRVANYGYTF.

This clone was seen at least ten times. V gene TRBV4-2 combines with J gene TRBJ2-1; D gene uncertain. Germline CDR1 is LGHNA and CDR2 is YNFKEQ. Trimming left V 1 base short and J 6 bases short, with 10 bases between. CDR3 size: 14 residues. This chain's CDR3 is CASSQGKVLNEQFF. CDR3 bases: TGTGCCAGCAGCCAAGGGAAGGTACTCAATGAGCAGTTCTTC.

This clone came up a few times. The rearrangement links TRBV5-6 to TRBJ1-2; the D is unclear. V lost 1 base and J lost 7, with 5 bases in between. From germline, CDR1 is SGHDT and CDR2 YYEEEE. CDR3 length: 11 residues. CDR3 residues: CASSLNSGYTF. As DNA, the CDR3 is TGTGCCAGCAGCTTGAATAGTGGCTACACCTTC.

Many counts were recorded for this clone. V and J are TRBV18 and TRBJ1-3; a weak D match, TRBD1 (6 bases). CDR1 is KGHSH and CDR2 is LQKENI in the germline V gene. V shed 8 bases and J shed 2 bases, with 22 bases lying between them. The CDR3 length is 17 residues. Here the CDR3 reads CASVRDKAPLPGNTIYF. The DNA of the CDR3 is TGTGCCAGCGTCCGGGACAAGGCCCCCTTGCCTGGAAACACCATATATTTT.

In its sample, this clone was seen many times. CDR3 sequence (DNA): TGCGCCAGCAGCTCACAGGGGAAGAACACCGGGGAGCTGTTTTTT. Translating it yields CASSSQGKNTGELFF. The V and J genes are TRBV5-1 and TRBJ2-2, with 7 positions matching TRBD1. The CDR3 has 15 amino acids. Looked up from germline, CDR1 is SGHRS and CDR2 is YFSETQ. The V gene end was trimmed by 3 bases and the J gene end by 1 base; junction bases not matched to a gene: 3. Full variable domain (rest looked up from reference TRBV5-1 and TRBJ2-2): KAGVTQTPRYLIKTRGQQVTLSCSPISGHRSVSWYQQTPGQGLQFLFEYFSETQRNKGNFPGRFSGRQFSNSRSEMNVSTLELGDSALYLCASSSQGKNTGELFFGEGSRLTVL.

This clone occurred many times. This chain uses TRBV25-1 with TRBJ1-6; TRBD1 matches 7 bases. V was clipped by 1 base and J by 4 bases; unmatched bases: 4. The CDR3 is 16 amino acids. The germline V gene encodes CDR1 MGHDK and CDR2 SYGVNS. CDR3 loop: CASSEWTGQYNSPLHF. CDR3 coding DNA: TGTGCCAGCAGTGAATGGACGGGACAGTATAATTCACCCCTCCACTTT.

There are many counts of this clone. This could be a read error, since a much larger clone is one nucleotide away. The rearrangement links TRBV19 to TRBJ1-1, with a possible D match to TRBD1 (5 bases). CDR3 size: 14 residues. From germline, CDR1 is LNHDA and CDR2 SQIVND (reference sequence). CDR3 bases: TGTGCCAGTAGTATGCAGGGATTAGGCACTGAAGCTCTCTTT. This translates into CASSMQGLGTEALF.

This clone has more than one count but fewer than ten. The V and J genes are TRBV7-2 and TRBJ1-2; D not certain. Germline CDR1 SGHTA, CDR2 FQGNSA. Trimming removed 3 bases from V and 6 bases from J, with 8 bases in between. The CDR3 totals 12 residues. CDR3 sequence: CASSFMGDGYTF. CDR3 coding DNA: TGTGCCAGCAGCTTCATGGGCGATGGCTACACCTTC.

This clone has a handful of counts. A much more abundant neighbour one base away suggests this may be a read error. The chain is built from TRBV7-9 and TRBJ1-1; TRBD1 might be the D (6 bases). Germline V gives CDR1 SEHNR, CDR2 FQNEAQ (reference sequence). There are 15 residues in the CDR3. The germline V and J ends were trimmed by 3 bases and 5 bases, with 16 bases remaining between them. CDR3 amino acids: CASSFRLGRGTEAFF. The CDR3 DNA sequence: TGTGCCAGCAGCTTCAGATTAGGCAGGGGTACTGAAGCTTTCTTT.

This clone was counted ten times or more. The chain joins TRBV13 to TRBJ2-1; 8 bases map to TRBD2. V lost 5 bases and J lost 3; bases outside the gene matches: 6. The CDR3 runs to 15 residues. Germline lookup yields CDR1 PRHDT and CDR2 FYEKMQ (reference sequence). CDR3 amino acids: CASSPGLAVYNEQFF. The CDR3 nucleotides read TGTGCCAGCAGCCCAGGACTAGCAGTCTACAATGAGCAGTTCTTC.

The table lists this clone with many counts. The rearrangement joins TRBV3-1 to TRBJ1-5; unclear D gene. The CDR3 is 13 residues long. The V gene lost 4 bases and the J gene lost 3 bases, with 7 bases spanning the gap. Per the germline V gene, CDR1 is LGHDT and CDR2 is YNNKEL (reference sequence). The CDR3 protein is CASSPSPNQPQHF. As DNA, the CDR3 is TGTGCCAGCAGCCCGTCCCCCAATCAGCCCCAGCATTTT.

The sample holds a few counts of this clone. One base away lies a much larger clone, so this may be a sequencing read error. The chain joins TRBV6-5 to TRBJ1-5; D remains ambiguous. The V end was cut by 2 bases, the J end by 0 bases, with 5 bases between. CDR3 size: 14 residues. Germline CDR1 reads MNHEY; CDR2 reads SVGAGI. The CDR3 region is CASSYSYSNQPQHF. The CDR3 DNA is TGTGCCAGCAGTTACAGCTATAGCAATCAGCCCCAGCATTTT.

This clone appeared many times. The chain's CDR3 is CASSAPPEYEQYF. DNA for the CDR3: TGTGCCAGCAGCGCCCCCCCCGAATACGAGCAGTACTTC. This chain links TRBV9 with TRBJ2-7, with D unresolved. Per the germline V gene, CDR1 is SGDLS and CDR2 is YYNGEE. Trimming stripped 3 bases from V and 4 bases from J, with 11 bases between. The CDR3 has 13 residues.

The rearrangement uses TRBV7-2 and TRBJ2-7, with D possibly TRBD2 on 5 matching bases. The length of the CDR3 is 12 residues. Germline V CDR1 and CDR2: SGHTA, FQGNSA. V was pared by 6 bases and J by 7 bases, with 13 bases between. The CDR3 nucleotides read TGTGCCAGCAGATCGGGATTCGGGGAGCAGTACTTC. Translated, it gives CASRSGFGEQYF.

The chain links TRBV11-3 to TRBJ2-5; 8 positions match TRBD2. V was clipped by 1 base and J by 4 bases; unmatched bases: 11. The length of the CDR3 is 17 residues. CDR1 SGHNT and CDR2 YENEEA come from the germline V gene. The chain's CDR3 is CASSLGTREVAGETQYF. For the CDR3, the DNA is TGTGCCAGCAGCTTAGGTACGCGGGAGGTAGCAGGAGAGACCCAGTACTTC.

In this sample, this clone turned up many times. The J gene is TRBJ2-1, the V gene TRBV7-3; 9 bases match TRBD1. CDR3 size: 14 residues. The trim removed 5 bases at V and 6 bases at J, leaving 5 bases unmatched. CDR1 is SGHTA, CDR2 FQGTGA, per germline. CDR3 sequence reads: CASSPLQGANEQFF. In nucleotides, the CDR3 is TGTGCCAGCAGCCCGTTACAGGGGGCCAATGAGCAGTTCTTC.

This chain uses TRBV19 with TRBJ2-7, with D tentatively TRBD2 (6 bases). The CDR3 has 13 amino acids. Trimming took 4 bases from V and 6 from J, leaving 13 bases between them. The germline V gene encodes CDR1 LNHDA and CDR2 SQIVND (reference sequence). The CDR3 DNA follows: TGTGCCAGTAGTAGGGCGGCGGGGAGCGAGCAGTACTTC. Translating gives CASSRAAGSEQYF.

This clone was counted a few times. Sequence at one end of the junction differs from germline and may be a read error. This chain links TRBV6-1 with TRBJ2-1; the D gene is possibly TRBD2 (6 bases). The CDR3 has 15 residues. Germline V gene sequence: CDR1 MNHNS, CDR2 SASEGT. The CDR3 DNA reads TGTGCCAGTAGTGACGAGGCTAGCGCCTACAATGAGCAGTTCTTC. Translating it yields CASSDEASAYNEQFF.

This clone appeared many times. The rearrangement joins TRBV20-1 to TRBJ2-3; the match to TRBD1 covers 12 bases. Germline values: CDR1 DFQATT, CDR2 SNEGSKA (reference sequence). With 6 bases clipped from V and 2 bases from J, the junction kept 3 bases outside the gene matches. This CDR3 comprises 14 residues. CDR3 nucleotides: TGCAGTGCGGGGGACAGGGGGCACACAGATACGCAGTATTTT. Amino acid sequence: CSAGDRGHTDTQYF.

This clone was observed many times. The chain combines TRBV9 with TRBJ2-2, with D uncertain. Germline CDR1 is SGDLS and CDR2 is YYNGEE. The V gene lost 3 bases and the J gene lost 6 bases, with 6 bases spanning the gap. The CDR3 totals 12 residues. This CDR3 reads CASSANSGELFF. The CDR3 coding sequence is TGTGCCAGCAGCGCGAATTCCGGGGAGCTGTTTTTT. Filled out from reference TRBV9 and TRBJ2-2, the complete variable domain reads DSGVTQTPKHLITATGQRVTLRCSPRSGDLSVYWYQQSLDQGLQFLIQYYNGEERAKGNILERFSAQQFPDLHSELNLSSLELGDSALYFCASSANSGELFFGEGSRLTVL.

This clone was seen a handful of times. One end of the junction varies from germline; a read error may be responsible. J is TRBJ2-5 and V is TRBV28; perhaps TRBD1 as D (6 bases). Germline V CDR1 and CDR2: MDHEN, SYDVKM. CDR3 length equals 15 residues. The CDR3 DNA follows: TGTGCCAGCGTAGGACTCGGACAGCGCCAAGAGACCCATTGCTTC. It codes for CASVGLGQRQETHCF.

By proportion, this clone is medium-sized. This chain joins TRBV6-4 and TRBJ2-1; 13 nucleotides align to TRBD2. Looked up from germline, CDR1 is MRHNA and CDR2 is SNTAGT. V was clipped by 3 bases and J by 10 bases; unmatched bases: 6. The CDR3 runs 15 residues. The CDR3 DNA reads as TGTGCCAGCAGTGAATTCGGACTAGCGGGAGAAGAGCAGTTCTTC. Translated, it gives CASSEFGLAGEEQFF.

This clone was seen a few times. The chain links TRBV7-2 to TRBJ2-1; no definite D call. This CDR3 is 11 amino acids long. From germline, CDR1 is SGHTA and CDR2 FQGNSA. V dropped 4 bases and J dropped 7 bases, with 5 bases sitting between them. CDR3 residues: CASSSLNEQFF. The CDR3 nucleotides are TGTGCCAGCAGCTCCTTGAATGAGCAGTTCTTC.

V usage is TRBV20-1 and J usage is TRBJ1-5; D remains ambiguous. This CDR3 has 12 residues. Germline V gene sequence: CDR1 DFQATT, CDR2 SNEGSKA (reference sequence). V dropped 6 bases and J dropped 1 base, with 7 bases sitting between them. CDR3 in DNA: TGCAGTGCCAAAGACAGCAATCAGCCCCAGCATTTT. This translates into CSAKDSNQPQHF.

This clone showed up many times. The V gene is TRBV12-3 or TRBV12-4, the J gene TRBJ1-4; D possibly corresponds to TRBD1 (5 bases). Deletions cut 6 bases from V and 6 bases from J, with 17 bases between. The CDR3 has 15 amino acids. The CDR3 DNA reads as TGTGCCAGCAGCAATTACGGACAAGGGGATGAAAAACTGTTTTTT. Translating gives CASSNYGQGDEKLFF.

This clone was detected ten times or more. In nucleotides, the CDR3 is TGTGCCAGCAGCTTGGAGGGACTGGGAGGGGGGACCCAGTACTTC. Its translation is CASSLEGLGGGTQYF. The chain combines TRBV5-6 with TRBJ2-5; tentative D call: TRBD2 (7 bases). The CDR3 sequence is 15 residues long. Trimming took 0 bases from V and 7 from J, leaving 16 bases between them. Germline CDR1 reads SGHDT; CDR2 reads YYEEEE. Variable domain in full (rest from reference TRBV5-6 and TRBJ2-5): DAGVTQSPTHLIKTRGQQVTLRCSPKSGHDTVSWYQQALGQGPQFIFQYYEEEERQRGNFPDRFSGHQFPNYSSELNVNALLLGDSALYLCASSLEGLGGGTQYFGPGTRLLVL.

The chain couples TRBV2 to TRBJ1-2, with D tentatively TRBD1 (6 bases). The germline V and J ends were trimmed by 6 bases and 8 bases, with 16 bases remaining between them. This CDR3 is built from 13 residues. CDR1 is SNHLY and CDR2 is FYNNEI in the germline V gene. CDR3 residues: CASRPDRCRGYTF. CDR3 DNA sequence: TGTGCCAGCAGACCCGACAGGTGCAGGGGCTACACCTTC.

Concerning this clone itself: At one end, the junction sequence differs from germline, possibly due to a read error. V usage is TRBV12-3 or TRBV12-4 and J usage is TRBJ2-7; 7 bases fit TRBD1. The CDR3 covers 14 residues. CDR3: CASSLRTGAIEQHF. The DNA of the CDR3 is TGTGCCAGCAGTCTCCGGACAGGTGCGATCGAGCAGCACTTC.

This clone appeared many times. V is TRBV3-1 and J is TRBJ2-6; D uncertain. This CDR3 contains 14 residues. V lost 4 bases and J 1 base, leaving 5 bases between the germline ends. Germline loops: CDR1 LGHDT, CDR2 YNNKEL (reference sequence). The CDR3 spells CASSPTSGANVLTF. CDR3 DNA sequence: TGTGCCAGCAGCCCAACTTCTGGGGCCAACGTCCTGACTTTC. Full variable domain (outside the CDR3, taken from reference TRBV3-1 and TRBJ2-6): DTAVSQTPKYLVTQMGNDKSIKCEQNLGHDTMYWYKQDSKKFLKIMFSYNNKELIINETVPNRFSPKSPDKAHLNLHINSLELGDSAVYFCASSPTSGANVLTFGAGSRLTVL.